The 20 T cell receptor beta chains reported below all come from one sample, sequenced in a study of blood T cell repertoires in COVID-19. TCRdb keeps only in-frame clones here, not all; method: immunoSEQ multiplex PCR. The sample has about 260,000 clones, 88% seen once. The material sequenced was PBMCs or T cells enriched from blood (not recorded which). These receptor sequences come from a woman aged 50 to 60 who had recovered from COVID-19.

This chain joins TRBV10-3 and TRBJ1-1, with TRBD1 matching over 11 bases. J was trimmed by 4 bases and V by 6 bases; bases with no gene match: 10. The germline V gene has CDR1 ENHRY and CDR2 SYGVKD. CDR3 length: 16 amino acids. CDR3 sequence reads: CAIRPGQGALATEAFF. The CDR3 DNA reads as TGTGCCATCAGACCCGGACAGGGGGCGTTGGCCACTGAAGCTTTCTTT.

V and J are TRBV7-9 and TRBJ1-5; 9 bases agree with TRBD1. The length of the CDR3 is 15 residues. V was pared by 7 bases and J by 3 bases, with 7 bases of the junction left unmatched. In germline, CDR1 is SEHNR, CDR2 FQNEAQ (reference sequence). CDR3 loop: CASTADRGDNQPQHF. The CDR3 DNA reads as TGTGCCAGCACCGCGGACAGGGGAGACAATCAGCCCCAGCATTTT.

This clone was seen just once. The chain is built from TRBV19 and TRBJ2-5, with D hard to call. Germline assignment: CDR1 LNHDA and CDR2 SQIVND (reference sequence). Trimming stripped 3 bases from V and 1 base from J, with 6 bases between. The CDR3 sequence is 13 residues long. The CDR3 here is CASSISGQETQYF. The CDR3, as DNA: TGTGCCAGTAGTATTTCGGGCCAAGAGACCCAGTACTTC.

The chain is built from TRBV11-3 and TRBJ2-1; 9 positions agree with TRBD1. The CDR3 contains 15 residues. The J segment lost 1 base and the V segment lost 4 bases, leaving 2 bases of the junction unmatched. The germline CDR1 and CDR2 sequences are SGHNT and YENEEA. The CDR3 DNA reads TGTGCCAGCAGCTCGGACAGGGGTTCCTACAATGAGCAGTTCTTC. Translated: CASSSDRGSYNEQFF.

The sample holds a few counts of this clone. V is TRBV19 and J is TRBJ1-4, with a tentative D call TRBD1 (5 bases). Trimming took 3 bases from V and 0 from J, leaving 8 bases between them. CDR1 and CDR2 from the germline V gene are LNHDA and SQIVND (reference sequence). The CDR3 contains 15 residues. The CDR3: CASSIPRATNEKLFF. Here the CDR3 DNA reads TGTGCCAGTAGTATCCCCAGGGCAACTAATGAAAAACTGTTTTTT.

This chain joins TRBV11-2 and TRBJ1-2; a possible D gene is TRBD1 (5 bases). V was clipped by 7 bases and J by 7 bases, with 16 bases between them. Germline CDR1 reads SGHAT; CDR2 reads FQNNGV. This CDR3 is 13 amino acids long. For the CDR3, the DNA is TGTGCCAGCAACAATAGACAGCGGGCTGGCTACACCTTC. It specifies CASNNRQRAGYTF.

Note on this clone: This specimen includes other DNA sequences encoding the same CDR3. The chain recombines TRBV30 with TRBJ2-7; 10 bases are a match to TRBD1. J lost 5 bases, V lost 0 bases, and 1 base had no gene match. CDR1 GTSNPN and CDR2 SVGIG come from the germline V gene (reference sequence). CDR3 length: 13 amino acids. The CDR3 nucleotides read TGTGCCTGGAGTGTCGGGACAGGGGACGAGCAGTACTTC. Translating gives CAWSVGTGDEQYF.

This clone was detected only a few times. The chain combines TRBV28 with TRBJ1-2; D remains ambiguous. Germline CDR1 MDHEN, CDR2 SYDVKM. The CDR3 covers 15 residues. V shed 6 bases and J shed 4 bases, with 18 bases lying between them. In DNA form, the CDR3 reads TGTGCCAGCAGGATGGGAGCGGCAGGAAGCTATGGCTACACCTTC. This translates into CASRMGAAGSYGYTF.

This clone appeared once. V is TRBV28 and J is TRBJ2-2; possible D gene TRBD1, 6 bases. Per germline, CDR1 MDHEN and CDR2 SYDVKM. The CDR3 length is 16 residues. Trimming removed 2 bases from V and 0 bases from J, with 10 bases in between. This chain's CDR3 is CASSLRDTTNTGELFF. CDR3 coding DNA: TGTGCCAGCAGTTTAAGGGACACCACGAACACCGGGGAGCTGTTTTTT. Full variable domain (rest looked up from reference TRBV28 and TRBJ2-2): DVKVTQSSRYLVKRTGEKVFLECVQDMDHENMFWYRQDPGLGLRLIYFSYDVKMKEKGDIPEGYSVSREKKERFSLILESASTNQTSMYLCASSLRDTTNTGELFFGEGSRLTVL.

This clone occurred once. V usage is TRBV9 and J usage is TRBJ2-1; D gene uncertain. The CDR3 has 15 residues. The germline V gene encodes CDR1 SGDLS and CDR2 YYNGEE. The germline V and J ends were trimmed by 0 bases and 5 bases, with 12 bases remaining between them. CDR3: CASSVALWQDNEQFF. The CDR3 DNA reads as TGTGCCAGCAGCGTAGCTTTATGGCAGGACAATGAGCAGTTCTTC. The full variable domain, completed using reference TRBV9 and TRBJ2-1, is DSGVTQTPKHLITATGQRVTLRCSPRSGDLSVYWYQQSLDQGLQFLIQYYNGEERAKGNILERFSAQQFPDLHSELNLSSLELGDSALYFCASSVALWQDNEQFFGPGTRLTVL.

The chain uses TRBV19 and TRBJ1-2; 9 bases align to TRBD1. V lost 5 bases to trimming and J lost 7 bases; unmatched junction nucleotides: 8. This CDR3 has 14 amino acids. Germline CDR1 reads LNHDA; CDR2 reads SQIVND (reference sequence). The DNA of the CDR3 is TGTGCCAGTAGTCCCGGACAGGGGCATCTTGGCTACACCTTC. It is translated as CASSPGQGHLGYTF.

This chain links TRBV28 with TRBJ2-3, with D uncertain. Germline V gene data show CDR1 as MDHEN and CDR2 as SYDVKM. The germline V and J ends were trimmed by 4 bases and 6 bases, with 14 bases remaining between them. This CDR3 is 14 amino acids long. The CDR3 region is CASSSGQASDTQYF. Here the CDR3 DNA reads TGTGCCAGCAGTTCAGGTCAAGCCTCGGATACGCAGTATTTT.

This clone came up a few times. V usage is TRBV13 and J usage is TRBJ1-6; 7 bases match TRBD1. With V trimmed by 5 bases and J by 1 base, 14 bases remained unmatched. Germline lookup yields CDR1 PRHDT and CDR2 FYEKMQ (reference sequence). The CDR3 sequence is 19 residues long. The CDR3 protein is CASSLHNRQGASYNSPLHF. CDR3 bases: TGTGCCAGCAGCCTTCACAATAGACAGGGCGCGTCCTATAATTCACCCCTCCACTTT.

CDR3 sequence reads: CASSLPGTGTYEQYF. CDR3 nucleotides: TGTGCCAGTAGTTTACCCGGGACAGGAACCTACGAGCAGTACTTC. The chain employs TRBV19 and TRBJ2-7, with 8 nucleotides matching TRBD1. There are 15 residues in the CDR3. With V trimmed by 5 bases and J by 2 bases, 8 bases remained unmatched. Per the germline V gene, CDR1 is LNHDA and CDR2 is SQIVND (reference sequence).

The chain carries TRBV28 and TRBJ1-5, with a tentative D call TRBD1 (6 bases). The CDR3 is 15 amino acids. Germline CDR1 and CDR2: MDHEN and SYDVKM. V was clipped by 7 bases and J by 5 bases, with 18 bases between them. CDR3 sequence reads: CASKWGGAVHQPQHF. The CDR3 nucleotides are TGTGCCAGCAAATGGGGGGGGGCAGTTCATCAGCCCCAGCATTTT.

V is TRBV7-2 and J is TRBJ1-2; 7 nucleotides match TRBD1. The CDR3 extends over 15 amino acids. V lost 5 bases, J lost 6 bases, and 12 bases stayed unmatched. Germline V gene sequence: CDR1 SGHTA, CDR2 FQGNSA. CDR3 coding DNA: TGTGCCAGCAGCCCCTTATCAGGACAGGTTCATGGCTACACCTTC. Its translation: CASSPLSGQVHGYTF.

The chain is built from TRBV4-1 and TRBJ2-7; perhaps TRBD2 as D (7 bases). Germline values: CDR1 MGHRA, CDR2 YSYEKL. V was trimmed by 1 base and J by 2 bases, leaving 12 bases between them. There are 15 residues in the CDR3. The CDR3 DNA is TGCGCCAGCAGCCAAGCAGCGGGACAAACCTACGAGCAGTACTTC. Translated, it gives CASSQAAGQTYEQYF.

The J gene is TRBJ1-2, the V gene TRBV7-2; 7 bases map to TRBD1. The germline CDR1 and CDR2 sequences are SGHTA and FQGNSA. The CDR3 contains 15 residues. The ends lost 3 bases at V and 4 bases at J; junction bases unmatched: 8. The CDR3 reads CASSFRTGPAYGYTF. The CDR3 DNA reads as TGTGCCAGCAGCTTCCGGACAGGACCTGCCTATGGCTACACCTTC.

The chain carries TRBV28 and TRBJ2-3; the D gene is possibly TRBD1 (6 bases). The CDR3 consists of 15 residues. From germline, CDR1 is MDHEN and CDR2 SYDVKM. V gave up 3 bases and J gave up 1 base, with 11 bases separating them. The CDR3 nucleotides read TGTGCCAGCAGTTTTATGGGGGCTGGCACAGATACGCAGTATTTT. This translates into CASSFMGAGTDTQYF.

The chain joins TRBV19 to TRBJ2-7; maybe TRBD2 (5 bases). The CDR3 consists of 14 residues. Trimming pared 6 bases from V and 0 bases from J, leaving 12 bases between. Looked up from germline, CDR1 is LNHDA and CDR2 is SQIVND (reference sequence). CDR3 loop: CASSPPGSSYEQYF. The CDR3 coding sequence is TGTGCCAGTAGCCCCCCGGGGTCCTCCTACGAGCAGTACTTC.